The 16 T cell receptor beta chains below all came from one sample that was sequenced in a study of resident and recirculating memory T cells in vitiligo (dated by TCRdb to the late 2010s). Libraries were made using the immunoSEQ multiplex PCR assay. This is the immuneACCESS table as TCRdb keeps it, with only in-frame sequences that have V and J called. A part of the clones is gone; compared with another copy, unresolved V genes explain less than half, and the rest is unexplained. This sample gives 65,000 to 80,000 clones in total; about 92% of them show up just once. The leading ten clones occupy about 5.5% of the sample. Sequencing was performed on blood. The receptor source for this set is a male donor with vitiligo.

V usage is TRBV11-3 and J usage is TRBJ2-5; TRBD1 agrees at 12 bases. Germline CDR1 reads SGHNT; CDR2 reads YENEEA. V shed 5 bases, J shed 5 bases, and the junction held 15 bases outside the gene matches. The CDR3 is 18 residues long. In DNA, the CDR3 is TGTGCCAGCAGCCCGGGACAGGGGGCCTGGGGTGCCGAGGAGACCCAGTACTTC. This translates into CASSPGQGAWGAEETQYF.

V and J are TRBV28 and TRBJ1-2, with TRBD1 matching over 10 bases. The CDR3 loop spans 13 amino acids. Per germline, CDR1 MDHEN and CDR2 SYDVKM. J was trimmed by 5 bases and V by 5 bases; bases with no gene match: 2. The CDR3 region has the DNA TGTGCCAGCAGTGGGGGACAGGGGTATGGCTACACCTTC. Translation: CASSGGQGYGYTF.

The chain links TRBV4-2 to TRBJ2-7; 10 positions agree with TRBD1. This CDR3 has 16 amino acids. Germline V gene data show CDR1 as LGHNA and CDR2 as YNFKEQ. The V and J ends lost 2 bases and 7 bases, in that order; junction bases with no gene match: 11. The CDR3 spells CASSQPGTGASREQYF. The CDR3 DNA is TGTGCCAGCAGCCAACCTGGGACAGGGGCTTCGAGGGAGCAGTACTTC.

The chain employs TRBV21-1 and TRBJ2-1; the table gives TRBD1 as D, unverified against the DNA. TRBV21-1 counts as a pseudogene. The CDR3 is 16 amino acids. CDR3 nucleotides: TGTGCCAGCAGCAAAGCGCCCAGCAGGGCCACCCATGAGCAGTTCTTC. Translating gives CASSKAPSRATHEQFF.

The chain carries TRBV18 and TRBJ2-1, with 8 bases matching TRBD2. J was trimmed by 0 bases and V by 6 bases; bases with no gene match: 10. CDR3 length: 17 amino acids. Germline loops: CDR1 KGHSH, CDR2 LQKENI. As DNA, the CDR3 is TGTGCCAGCTCTCCGGGACTAGTTCACCCCTCCTACAATGAGCAGTTCTTC. Protein sequence: CASSPGLVHPSYNEQFF.

This chain joins TRBV27 and TRBJ2-7, with D possibly matching TRBD2 (7 bases). With 2 bases removed from V and 0 bases from J, the gap between germline ends came to 17 bases. The germline gives CDR1 MNHEY, CDR2 SMNVEV (reference sequence). CDR3 size: 17 residues. The CDR3 here is CASSLLADRKYSYEQYF. The CDR3 DNA follows: TGTGCCAGCAGTTTACTAGCGGACAGAAAATACTCCTACGAGCAGTACTTC.

J is TRBJ2-7 and V is TRBV19, with 7 bases aligning to TRBD2. From germline, CDR1 is LNHDA and CDR2 SQIVND (reference sequence). The length of the CDR3 is 14 residues. Trimming at V came to 5 bases and at J to 3 bases, leaving 7 bases not matched to a gene. The CDR3 protein is CASSPSGTNYEQYF. The CDR3 DNA follows: TGTGCCAGTAGTCCTAGCGGAACAAACTACGAGCAGTACTTC.

The genes are TRBV4-1 and TRBJ2-5; 7 positions agree with TRBD2. CDR1 is MGHRA, CDR2 YSYEKL, per germline. The CDR3 covers 16 residues. Losses at the gene ends were 3 bases for V and 5 bases for J; bases not matched to a gene: 12. DNA of the CDR3: TGCGCCAGCAGCCAGGGGGACTTGTGGCGGGGGGAGACCCAGTACTTC. It translates to CASSQGDLWRGETQYF.

The gene calls are TRBV6-1 and TRBJ1-5; tentative D call: TRBD1 (6 bases). The V end was cut by 3 bases, the J end by 7 bases, with 19 bases between. The germline CDR1 and CDR2 sequences are MNHNS and SASEGT. The CDR3 has 16 amino acids. CDR3 DNA sequence: TGTGCCAGCAGTGACGTGGGCAGGGGAGGGAAGCAGCCCCAGCATTTT. Translated: CASSDVGRGGKQPQHF.

The chain employs TRBV19 and TRBJ1-5; TRBD1 is a possible D gene (6 bases). The CDR3 runs to 13 residues. The germline V gene has CDR1 LNHDA and CDR2 SQIVND (reference sequence). V was trimmed by 10 bases and J by 0 bases, leaving 10 bases between them. CDR3 sequence: CATQGYSNQPQHF. CDR3 sequence (DNA): TGTGCCACTCAGGGGTATAGCAATCAGCCCCAGCATTTT. The full variable domain, completed using reference TRBV19 and TRBJ1-5, is DGGITQSPKYLFRKEGQNVTLSCEQNLNHDAMYWYRQDPGQGLRLIYYSQIVNDFQKGDIAEGYSVSREKKESFPLTVTSAQKNPTAFYLCATQGYSNQPQHFGDGTRLSIL.

A single count supports this clone. The chain has TRBV7-8 and TRBJ2-2; D is possibly TRBD2 (5 bases). Germline CDR1 is SGHVS and CDR2 is FQNEAQ. There are 19 residues in the CDR3. Deletions cut 2 bases from V and 3 bases from J, with 22 bases between. This CDR3 is CASSLIRGGEAGYTGELFF. CDR3 sequence (DNA): TGTGCCAGCAGCTTAATACGGGGTGGAGAAGCCGGGTACACCGGGGAGCTGTTTTTT. Combining the CDR3 with reference TRBV7-8 and TRBJ2-2 gives the whole variable domain GAGVSQSPRYKVAKRGQDVALRCDPISGHVSLFWYQQALGQGPEFLTYFQNEAQLDKSGLPSDRFFAERPEGSVSTLKIQRTQQEDSAVYLCASSLIRGGEAGYTGELFFGEGSRLTVL.

The V and J genes are TRBV28 and TRBJ2-1, with no clear D. Per germline, CDR1 MDHEN and CDR2 SYDVKM. The V end was cut by 2 bases, the J end by 8 bases, with 7 bases between. The CDR3 is 12 residues long. The CDR3 DNA follows: TGTGCCAGCAGTTTAAGTGTAGATGAGCAGTTCTTC. Its translation: CASSLSVDEQFF.

The chain links TRBV7-8 to TRBJ2-7; TRBD2 is a possible D gene (6 bases). This CDR3 has 16 amino acids. The V gene lost 1 base and the J gene lost 2 bases, with 15 bases spanning the gap. Germline-derived CDR1 and CDR2 are SGHVS and FQNEAQ. The CDR3 DNA is TGTGCCAGCAGCTTAGTGGTAGCGGCACTCACCTACGAGCAGTACTTC. Amino acids: CASSLVVAALTYEQYF.

The J gene is TRBJ2-7, the V gene TRBV7-9; tentatively, D is TRBD2 (6 bases). The germline V gene has CDR1 SEHNR and CDR2 FQNEAQ (reference sequence). CDR3 length equals 12 residues. The CDR3 loop is CATEGRLYEQYF. The CDR3 bases are TGTGCGACGGAGGGCCGCCTCTACGAGCAGTACTTC. Together with reference TRBV7-9 and TRBJ2-7, the CDR3 gives the full variable domain: DTGVSQNPRHKITKRGQNVTFRCDPISEHNRLYWYRQTLGQGPEFLTYFQNEAQLEKSRLLSDRFSAERPKGSFSTLEIQRTEQGDSAMYLCATEGRLYEQYFGPGTRLTVT.

This chain joins TRBV27 and TRBJ2-7; 7 bases match TRBD1. The V segment lost 3 bases and the J segment 2 bases; nucleotides outside the gene matches: 7. The CDR3 is 15 residues long. The germline V gene encodes CDR1 MNHEY and CDR2 SMNVEV (reference sequence). This CDR3 reads CASSFLGTAAYEQYF. The CDR3 bases are TGTGCCAGCAGTTTCCTCGGGACAGCCGCCTACGAGCAGTACTTC.

This chain joins TRBV5-1 and TRBJ2-1; possible D gene TRBD1, 5 bases. The CDR3 covers 16 residues. V dropped 1 base and J dropped 0 bases, with 11 bases sitting between them. Germline V gene data show CDR1 as SGHRS and CDR2 as YFSETQ. The CDR3 here is CASSLSTDSSYNEQFF. The CDR3, as DNA: TGCGCCAGCAGCTTGAGCACTGACAGCTCCTACAATGAGCAGTTCTTC.